One sample yielded the 8 T cell receptor beta chains listed below, sequenced in a study of cytomegalovirus exposure and HLA in healthy donors. The PCR made use of 60 Vbeta and 13 Jbeta primers. Here immunoSEQ multiplex PCR was the method, and the copy in TCRdb shows in-frame clones only, minus some. Among some 200,000 clones, roughly 70% were seen once, and the ten largest hold around 3%. Material: PBMCs. The receptor set was obtained from a man between 35 and 55 years old in good health and CMV-seropositive.

This clone was recorded only once. Compared with germline, one end of the junction differs, possibly owing to a read error. The chain has TRBV7-9 and TRBJ1-2; D is unresolved. The CDR3 spans 11 residues. Germline V gene sequence: CDR1 SEHNR, CDR2 FQNEAQ (reference sequence). CDR3 amino acids: CSSSLGAGYTF. CDR3 sequence (DNA): TGTTCCAGCAGCTTAGGAGCTGGCTACACCTTC.

The table lists this clone with a few counts. The chain has TRBV6-5 and TRBJ1-1; TRBD1 might be the D (6 bases). The CDR3 contains 16 residues. The germline V gene has CDR1 MNHEY and CDR2 SVGAGI. The V end lost 3 bases, the J end lost 1 base, and 15 bases lay between the germline ends. The CDR3 here is CASSYGGARQNTEAFF. CDR3 DNA: TGTGCCAGCAGTTATGGGGGGGCCCGGCAGAACACTGAAGCTTTCTTT.

V is TRBV27 and J is TRBJ1-1, with D possibly being TRBD1 (5 bases). Germline CDR1 MNHEY, CDR2 SMNVEV (reference sequence). Trimming took off 6 bases at V and 1 base at J, with 15 bases between the two ends. The CDR3 is 15 amino acids. DNA of the CDR3: TGTGCCAGCAGGACCCGGGACTCCTCGAACACTGAAGCTTTCTTT. Translated: CASRTRDSSNTEAFF.

The genes are TRBV9 and TRBJ1-1; 9 bases are shared with TRBD1. Germline CDR1 SGDLS, CDR2 YYNGEE. This CDR3 spans 16 amino acids. J gave up 4 bases and V 3 bases, and 10 bases lay outside the gene matches. CDR3 amino acids: CASSAQNRGLGTEAFF. CDR3 in DNA: TGTGCCAGCAGCGCCCAGAACAGGGGGCTAGGCACTGAAGCTTTCTTT.

The chain uses TRBV9 and TRBJ2-5, with D tentatively TRBD1 (7 bases). Germline V CDR1 and CDR2: SGDLS, YYNGEE. V lost 3 bases to trimming and J lost 1 base, with 19 bases between them. The CDR3 loop spans 17 amino acids. The DNA for the CDR3 is TGTGCCAGCAGCGCCCCCAGGGGGGTAGACCTCCAAGAGACCCAGTACTTC. Protein: CASSAPRGVDLQETQYF. Full variable domain (remainder filled in from reference TRBV9 and TRBJ2-5): DSGVTQTPKHLITATGQRVTLRCSPRSGDLSVYWYQQSLDQGLQFLIQYYNGEERAKGNILERFSAQQFPDLHSELNLSSLELGDSALYFCASSAPRGVDLQETQYFGPGTRLLVL.

This chain uses TRBV7-2 with TRBJ2-7; D not resolved. V was trimmed by 1 base and J by 6 bases, leaving 7 bases between them. Germline V gene lookup returns CDR1 SGHTA and CDR2 FQGNSA. The CDR3 extends over 12 amino acids. CDR3 nucleotides: TGTGCCAGCAGCTTAGGTCCGAGCGAGCAGTACTTC. Translating it yields CASSLGPSEQYF.

The chain joins TRBV28 to TRBJ1-5; D might be TRBD1 (5 bases). The length of the CDR3 is 14 residues. The germline V gene encodes CDR1 MDHEN and CDR2 SYDVKM. V gave up 5 bases and J gave up 6 bases, with 14 bases separating them. Here the CDR3 DNA reads TGTGCCAGCAGTGCCCGGGGGTCCACTCAGCCCCAGCATTTT. It translates to CASSARGSTQPQHF.

The chain uses TRBV5-1 and TRBJ2-6; 9 nucleotides match TRBD1. CDR1 SGHRS and CDR2 YFSETQ come from the germline V gene. The J segment lost 3 bases and the V segment lost 4 bases, leaving 8 bases of the junction unmatched. The CDR3 is made up of 17 amino acids. CDR3 region: CASSEVTGGGGANVLTF. The CDR3 region has the DNA TGCGCCAGCAGCGAGGTAACAGGGGGCGGTGGGGCCAACGTCCTGACTTTC. The variable domain in full, completed from reference TRBV5-1 and TRBJ2-6, reads KAGVTQTPRYLIKTRGQQVTLSCSPISGHRSVSWYQQTPGQGLQFLFEYFSETQRNKGNFPGRFSGRQFSNSRSEMNVSTLELGDSALYLCASSEVTGGGGANVLTFGAGSRLTVL.